The TCR beta chain described here comes from a study of blood T cell repertoires in COVID-19. Study-level background: The United States, Italy and Spain supplied acute and convalescent COVID-19 samples. T cells, B-cell-depleted T cells, or PBMCs supplied cDNA or gDNA.

The CDR3 covers 16 residues. The V gene's germline CDR1 is SGHKS and CDR2 YYEKEE (reference sequence). V was pared by 3 bases and J by 0 bases, with 13 bases between. Original handling: Estimates of nucleated cell counts were drawn from the amplification of reference gene primers. Profiled with immunoSEQ multiplex PCR; TCRdb holds only in-frame clones, not every one. The D gene and trimming were derived from the DNA, and the V and J assignments and clone size from that table. The sample comprises about 100,000 clones, 91% of which are singletons, and roughly 2.1% rests with the top ten. This clone was found once.

The sample taken for sequencing was peripheral blood. The source of this sequence is a man over 45 with active COVID-19. The chain recombines TRBV5-5 with TRBJ2-1; TRBD2 might be the D (6 bases). CDR3 coding DNA: TGTGCCAGCAGCTGGGGAGGAAGGAGCTCCTACAATGAGCAGTTCTTC. Translated: CASSWGGRSSYNEQFF.